A selection of T cell receptor beta chains follows, all from one sample in a study of memory CD4+ T cells and cytomegalovirus serostatus. Sequencing was performed with immunoSEQ multiplex PCR; in TCRdb, only in-frame clones are kept and a portion is missing. The table has under 75,000 clones, over 70% seen once. The source material was memory CD4+ T cells from blood. The receptor source for this set is an adult in good health and CMV-seronegative. Some clones in this sample may be carry-over from other donors' samples. Each CDR3 is given with its conserved first and last residue. The D gene is left open where the match is weak. Clone size is shown for a subset of rows, as once, few, many or a class of expanded clone.

clone size	J gene	V gene	D gene	CDR3 DNA	CDR3 protein
.	TRBJ2-7	TRBV25-1	TRBD1	TGTGCCAGCAGTCTGACAGGGACCCACGAGCAGTACTTC	CASSLTGTHEQYF
.	TRBJ2-7	TRBV5-1	.	TGCGCCAGCCAAAAGTCCGACACAACCTACGAGCAGTACTTC	CASQKSDTTYEQYF
.	TRBJ2-7	TRBV18	.	TGTGCCAGCTCACCAACAGGGTACGAGCAGTACTTC	CASSPTGYEQYF
.	TRBJ2-7	TRBV7-6	.	TGTGCCAGCAGCTTAAACGATGGAGTGGGGGACGAGCAGTACTTC	CASSLNDGVGDEQYF
.	TRBJ2-1	TRBV6-5	.	TGTGCCAGCAGAGGGGGCCGGGGGGATGAGCAGTTCTTC	CASRGGRGDEQFF
.	TRBJ1-2	TRBV7-2	TRBD1	TGTGCCAGCAGCTTCCACAGGGGGGACTATGGCTACACCTTC	CASSFHRGDYGYTF
.	TRBJ2-1	TRBV2	.	TGTGCCAGCAGGGGGGGGCAGGGATTGCATGAGCAGTTCTTC	CASRGGQGLHEQFF
.	TRBJ1-1	TRBV7-2	TRBD1	TGTGCCAGCAGCGGTGGGACAGGGTGGACTGAAGCTTTCTTT	CASSGGTGWTEAFF
.	TRBJ2-4	TRBV7-2	TRBD2	TGTGCCACCCGGGGGGTAGCCAAAAACATTCAGTACTTC	CATRGVAKNIQYF
.	TRBJ1-2	TRBV6-6	.	TGTGCCAGCAGTCCTCTTGATGGGGTTGGCTACACCTTC	CASSPLDGVGYTF
.	TRBJ1-1	TRBV9	.	TGTGCCAGCAGCGTAGGGGCTGGGGCCTACACTGAAGCTTTCTTT	CASSVGAGAYTEAFF
.	TRBJ1-1	TRBV28	TRBD1	TGTGCCAGCAGTTTAGGCCACGACAGGGGTGGGAAGGCTTTCTTT	CASSLGHDRGGKAFF
.	TRBJ1-4	TRBV7-9	.	TGTGCCAGCAGCTTAGCACAGGGAGTTAATGAAAAACTGTTTTTT	CASSLAQGVNEKLFF
.	TRBJ1-2	TRBV29-1	.	TGCAGCGTTCAGGGACAAGACTATGGCTACACCTTC	CSVQGQDYGYTF
.	TRBJ1-5	TRBV28	.	TGTGCCAGCTGCGCCTACCTCAATCAGCCCCAGCATTTT	CASCAYLNQPQHF
.	TRBJ1-2	TRBV6-5	.	TGTGCCAGCAGTGGGGGCGGAGGATATGGCTACACCTTC	CASSGGGGYGYTF
.	TRBJ1-4	TRBV7-9	.	TGTGCCAGCAGCTCGGACAGTTTCAACGGGGCCAAACTGTTTTTT	CASSSDSFNGAKLFF
.	TRBJ2-2	TRBV5-1	TRBD2	TGCGCCAGCAGCGGGGGGGGAAACACCGGGGAGCTGTTTTTT	CASSGGGNTGELFF
few	TRBJ1-1	TRBV7-9	TRBD1	TGTGCCAGCAGCAGGTCCCGGGACAGGGGGGCTGAAGCTTTCTTT	CASSRSRDRGAEAFF
.	TRBJ2-5	TRBV7-6	TRBD2	TGTGCCTGTAGCGGGGTACAAGAGACCCAGTACTTC	CACSGVQETQYF
few	TRBJ2-7	TRBV18	TRBD1	TGTGCCAGCTCATCCGGGACAGGGCCCTACGAGCAGTACTTC	CASSSGTGPYEQYF